The 18 T cell receptor beta chains presented below share a single source sample, sequenced in a study of T cells in Graves' hyperthyroidism and ophthalmopathy. The investigators amplified TCR beta CDR3 regions from RNA transcripts. The TCR CDR3 was amplified in a first-round RT-PCR using the HTBI primer set. TCRdb analysed the multiplex PCR reads with MiXCR anew, one entry per CDR3 protein. The table shows around 400,000 distinct CDR3 sequences, with over 12% occurring only once. The sample consisted of blood. Receptors were obtained from a woman aged 55-70 years with Graves' ophthalmopathy.

In DNA form, the CDR3 reads TGTGCCAGCACACCTGGGGCCAACGTCCTGACTTTC. Translating gives CASTPGANVLTF. The gene calls are TRBV12-3 or TRBV12-4 and TRBJ2-6; D gene uncertain. This CDR3 contains 12 residues. Between the trimmed V and J ends, which lost 7 bases and 2 bases, there was a span of 3 bases.

The V call is TRBV12-3 or TRBV12-4, the J call TRBJ1-6, with D unclear. The CDR3 contains 12 residues. With 7 bases removed from V and 10 bases from J, the gap between germline ends came to 11 bases. CDR3 coding DNA: TGTGCCAGCAAAGTAGGAGAATCACCCCTCCACTTT. Residues: CASKVGESPLHF.

This clonotype has a count of ten or more. The chain links TRBV24-1 to TRBJ2-1, with TRBD2 matching over 9 bases. The length of the CDR3 is 18 residues. Germline CDR1 and CDR2: KGHDR and SFDVKD. Trimming at V came to 3 bases and at J to 6 bases, leaving 14 bases not matched to a gene. The CDR3 protein is CATSDPGGSGSDFNEQFF. In DNA, the CDR3 is TGTGCCACCAGTGATCCCGGGGGTAGCGGGAGTGATTTCAATGAGCAGTTCTTC.

Only a few counts were recorded for this clonotype. J is TRBJ2-3 and V is TRBV24-1; D may match TRBD1 or TRBD2 (5 bases each). Trimming removed 3 bases from V and 3 bases from J, with 9 bases in between. Germline V CDR1 and CDR2: KGHDR, SFDVKD. This CDR3 has 14 amino acids. The CDR3 bases are TGTGCCACCAGTGATCCAGGGAGAACAGATACGCAGTATTTT. As protein: CATSDPGRTDTQYF.

This clonotype appeared many times. The chain joins TRBV4-1 to TRBJ1-6; D gene unclear. Germline V gene sequence: CDR1 MGHRA, CDR2 YSYEKL. V dropped 0 bases and J dropped 9 bases, with 9 bases sitting between them. The CDR3 extends over 14 amino acids. The CDR3 region is CASSQDLGISPLHF. CDR3 nucleotides: TGCGCCAGCAGCCAAGATTTGGGAATTTCACCCCTCCACTTT.

The chain couples TRBV20-1 to TRBJ2-1; D call uncertain. Germline V gene lookup returns CDR1 DFQATT and CDR2 SNEGSKA (reference sequence). The V end was cut by 1 base, the J end by 2 bases, with 9 bases between. The CDR3 runs 14 residues. The CDR3 protein is CSARAGQTYNEQFF. The CDR3 bases are TGCAGTGCTAGAGCCGGCCAGACCTACAATGAGCAGTTCTTC.

This clonotype was seen repeatedly, ten times or more. This chain joins TRBV30 and TRBJ1-6, with D hard to call. This CDR3 is 13 amino acids long. The ends were cut back, 0 bases at V and 5 bases at J, with 5 bases in the middle. Germline V CDR1 and CDR2: GTSNPN, SVGIG (reference sequence). CDR3 in amino acids: CAWSVENNSPLHF. The CDR3 DNA reads TGTGCCTGGAGTGTGGAGAATAATTCACCCCTCCACTTT.

This clonotype has at least ten counts. The chain carries TRBV5-1 and TRBJ2-7; D call uncertain. The V and J ends lost 2 bases and 2 bases respectively, with 8 bases between them. The CDR3 has 13 residues. Germline assignment: CDR1 SGHRS and CDR2 YFSETQ. CDR3 in DNA: TGCGCCAGCAGCTTTAGACACCCCTACGAGCAGTACTTC. Translated, it gives CASSFRHPYEQYF. Variable domain in full (rest from reference TRBV5-1 and TRBJ2-7): KAGVTQTPRYLIKTRGQQVTLSCSPISGHRSVSWYQQTPGQGLQFLFEYFSETQRNKGNFPGRFSGRQFSNSRSEMNVSTLELGDSALYLCASSFRHPYEQYFGPGTRLTVT.

This clonotype was observed a few times. The chain uses TRBV7-3 and TRBJ2-5, with 14 bases fitting TRBD2. CDR1 and CDR2 from the germline V gene are SGHTA and FQGTGA. This CDR3 has 16 residues. The junction had 7 bases not matched to a gene; V was cut back by 5 bases and J by 5 bases. The CDR3, as DNA: TGTGCCAGCAGCCTAGGGACTAGCGGGAGAAGGGAGACCCAGTACTTC. It yields the protein CASSLGTSGRRETQYF.

This clonotype was counted at least ten times. This chain uses TRBV3-1 with TRBJ2-7; D is possibly TRBD2 (5 bases). This CDR3 has 15 amino acids. Trimming removed 1 base from V and 5 bases from J, with 15 bases in between. Germline assignment: CDR1 LGHDT and CDR2 YNNKEL (reference sequence). The CDR3 sequence is CASSQGRGSKDEQYF. CDR3 sequence (DNA): TGTGCCAGCAGCCAAGGGCGTGGGAGCAAGGACGAGCAGTACTTC.

This clonotype was seen at least ten times. The chain's CDR3 is CSARARSMNTEAFF. Written as DNA, the CDR3 is TGCAGTGCTAGAGCGCGGTCCATGAACACTGAAGCTTTCTTT. The genes are TRBV20-1 and TRBJ1-1; D remains ambiguous. The CDR3 is made up of 14 amino acids. In germline, CDR1 is DFQATT, CDR2 SNEGSKA (reference sequence). V gave up 1 base and J gave up 0 bases, with 9 bases separating them.

J is TRBJ2-7 and V is TRBV20-1; D tentatively reads TRBD1 or TRBD2 (6 bases each). Trimming left V 8 bases short and J 3 bases short, with 14 bases between. The CDR3 covers 12 residues. Germline assignment: CDR1 DFQATT and CDR2 SNEGSKA (reference sequence). DNA of the CDR3: TGCAGTACCACAGGGACTGGCTACGAGCAGTACTTC. Translating gives CSTTGTGYEQYF.

This clonotype was picked up many times. This chain connects TRBV11-2 to TRBJ2-1; the match to TRBD2 covers 12 bases. The junction had 2 bases not matched to a gene; V was cut back by 2 bases and J by 0 bases. CDR1 SGHAT and CDR2 FQNNGV come from the germline V gene. The CDR3 runs to 17 residues. DNA for the CDR3: TGTGCCAGCAGCTTATGGACTAGCGGGACCTCCTACAATGAGCAGTTCTTC. Protein sequence: CASSLWTSGTSYNEQFF.

V gene TRBV12-3 or TRBV12-4 combines with J gene TRBJ2-7; tentative D call: TRBD1 (5 bases). Trimming took 5 bases from V and 2 from J, leaving 16 bases between them. The CDR3 sequence is 15 residues long. The CDR3 protein is CASSRAGSRTYEQYF. The DNA of the CDR3 is TGTGCCAGCAGTCGCGCAGGGTCTCGGACCTACGAGCAGTACTTC.

In its sample, this clonotype was seen many times. The V call is TRBV28, the J call TRBJ1-6; 7 bases map to TRBD1. This CDR3 has 15 amino acids. The V gene's germline CDR1 is MDHEN and CDR2 SYDVKM. Germline trimming cut 5 bases from V and 0 bases from J; bases unmatched to any gene: 1. The CDR3 spells CASSRDSSYNSPLHF. The CDR3 DNA reads as TGTGCCAGCAGTCGGGACAGCTCCTATAATTCACCCCTCCACTTT. Using reference TRBV28 and TRBJ1-6 for the parts outside the CDR3, the full variable domain is DVKVTQSSRYLVKRTGEKVFLECVQDMDHENMFWYRQDPGLGLRLIYFSYDVKMKEKGDIPEGYSVSREKKERFSLILESASTNQTSMYLCASSRDSSYNSPLHFGNGTRLTVT.

This clonotype was observed at least ten times. The chain links TRBV7-2 to TRBJ2-1, with D possibly being TRBD2 (6 bases). Germline loops: CDR1 SGHTA, CDR2 FQGNSA. V was cut by 5 bases and J by 8 bases, with 22 bases left in between. The CDR3 is 16 amino acids. The CDR3, as DNA: TGTGCCAGCAGCCCGAGAGGTCTCCAGGGAGGAGATGAGCAGTTCTTC. Residues: CASSPRGLQGGDEQFF.

This clonotype was recorded at least ten times. The V gene is TRBV30, the J gene TRBJ1-4; D is perhaps TRBD1 (6 bases). Trimming shortened V by 1 base and J by 8 bases, and 14 bases separated the two germline ends. The CDR3 covers 14 residues. Germline V CDR1 and CDR2: GTSNPN, SVGIG (reference sequence). CDR3: CAWSGVTGGEKLFF. CDR3 nucleotide sequence: TGTGCCTGGAGTGGTGTGACAGGAGGAGAAAAACTGTTTTTT.

Remarks on this clonotype: One end of the junction does not line up with germline, which may come from a read error. The gene calls are TRBV6-1 and TRBJ2-6; no firm D call. Germline V CDR1 and CDR2: MNHNS, SASEGT. The CDR3 loop spans 13 amino acids. The CDR3 DNA reads TGTGCCAGCATCAACTCTAGGGCCAACGTCCTGACTTTC. Its protein product is CASINSRANVLTF.